A single sample is the source of the 6 T cell receptor beta chains below, sequenced in a study of T cell clusters in autoimmune cytopenias. TRB amplification used approximately 0.25 ug of peripheral blood genomic DNA. TRB rearrangements were amplified by touch-down multiplex PCR with mixed TRB-A/B primers. TCRdb re-called the multiplex PCR reads and shows each CDR3 protein once, DNA omitted. The repertoire table contains nearly 7,500 distinct CDR3 sequences. Specimen: peripheral blood. The origin of the receptors is a human donor with an autoimmune cytopenia or autoimmune hepatitis (not recorded which).

Frequency places this clonotype as medium-sized. The chain links TRBV19 to TRBJ2-3; the D call from TCRdb, TRBD1, cannot be confirmed without DNA. This CDR3 is built from 16 residues. Germline loops: CDR1 LNHDA, CDR2 SQIVND (reference sequence). This chain's CDR3 is CASAPWGARGTDTQYF.

Considering frequency, this clonotype is medium-sized (0.01 to 0.1%). The chain combines TRBV6-5 with TRBJ2-2; TCRdb picks TRBD1, but there is no DNA to check that call. From germline, CDR1 is MNHEY and CDR2 SVGAGI. This CDR3 is built from 13 residues. The CDR3 loop reads CAVGGTNTGELFF.

This clonotype ranks as medium-sized in terms of frequency. This sequence joins TRBV30 and TRBJ2-7; TCRdb lists TRBD2, though no DNA is available to test this call. CDR3 length: 15 amino acids. Germline V gene sequence: CDR1 GTSNPN, CDR2 SVGIG (reference sequence). CDR3 sequence: CACYPRGGRTYEQYF.

This sequence joins TRBV20-1 and TRBJ2-5; the TCRdb call, TRBD2, lacks DNA for checking. Per germline, CDR1 DFQATT and CDR2 SNEGSKA (reference sequence). The CDR3 length is 12 residues. CDR3 in amino acids: CSARLGLETQYF.

This clonotype shows up as medium-sized by frequency. This chain connects TRBV30 to TRBJ1-2. Germline V lookup: CDR1 GTSNPN, CDR2 SVGIG (reference sequence). The CDR3 is 15 residues long. CDR3 protein: CAWSEGPESHYGYTF.

The CDR3 is CASSRDSYSNQPQHF. The chain couples TRBV19 to TRBJ1-5; as DNA is missing, the TRBD1 call by TCRdb cannot be tested. Germline loops: CDR1 LNHDA, CDR2 SQIVND (reference sequence). The CDR3 totals 15 residues.